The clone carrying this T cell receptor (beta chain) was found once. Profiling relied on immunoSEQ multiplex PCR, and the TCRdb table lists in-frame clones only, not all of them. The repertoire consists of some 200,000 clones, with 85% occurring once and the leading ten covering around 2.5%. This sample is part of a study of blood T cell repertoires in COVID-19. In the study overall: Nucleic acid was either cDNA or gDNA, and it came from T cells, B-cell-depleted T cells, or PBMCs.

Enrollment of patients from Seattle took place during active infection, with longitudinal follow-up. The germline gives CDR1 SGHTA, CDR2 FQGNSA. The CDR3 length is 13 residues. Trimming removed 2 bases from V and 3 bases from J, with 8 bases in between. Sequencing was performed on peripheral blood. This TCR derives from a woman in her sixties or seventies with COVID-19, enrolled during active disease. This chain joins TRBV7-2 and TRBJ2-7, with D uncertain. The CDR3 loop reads CASSLKADYEQYF. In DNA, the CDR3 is TGTGCCAGCAGCTTAAAGGCGGACTACGAGCAGTACTTC.